Below are 32 T cell receptor beta chains sequenced from a single sample in a study of blood T cell repertoires in COVID-19. Using immunoSEQ multiplex PCR, the repertoire was profiled, and TCRdb retains in-frame clones only, with some absent. The sample yields roughly 200,000 clones, roughly 85% seen once. Material: peripheral blood. These receptors all come from a woman aged 80 or older with acute or convalescent COVID-19.

The genes are TRBV6-5 and TRBJ1-2, with TRBD1 matching 11 bases. Germline lookup yields CDR1 MNHEY and CDR2 SVGAGI. The ends lost 8 bases at V and 5 bases at J; junction bases unmatched: 10. This CDR3 contains 15 residues. The CDR3 reads CASGGTGGPQYGYTF. The CDR3 region has the DNA TGTGCCAGCGGGGGGACAGGGGGACCTCAATATGGCTACACCTTC.

V usage is TRBV6-2 or TRBV6-3 and J usage is TRBJ1-5; D is possibly TRBD1 (5 bases). The CDR3 length is 16 residues. CDR1 is MNHEY and CDR2 is SVGEGT in the germline V gene. Deletions cut 0 bases from V and 1 base from J, with 10 bases between. Here the CDR3 reads CASSYSQGTSNQPQHF. As DNA, the CDR3 is TGTGCCAGCAGTTACTCCCAGGGTACAAGCAATCAGCCCCAGCATTTT.

The table lists this clone with a few counts. This chain links TRBV11-2 with TRBJ2-7; 10 nucleotides align to TRBD1. The trim removed 0 bases at V and 3 bases at J, leaving 14 bases unmatched. This CDR3 has 19 amino acids. Germline loops: CDR1 SGHAT, CDR2 FQNNGV. The CDR3: CASSLEDRGSPPLLYEQYF. CDR3 nucleotide sequence: TGTGCCAGCAGCTTAGAGGACAGGGGGTCGCCGCCCCTCCTCTACGAGCAGTACTTC.

V gene TRBV5-1 combines with J gene TRBJ2-3; tentative D call: TRBD1 (5 bases). The CDR3 loop spans 15 amino acids. Germline CDR1 is SGHRS and CDR2 is YFSETQ. Deletions cut 2 bases from V and 0 bases from J, with 10 bases between. CDR3 protein: CASSFRAPSTDTQYF. The CDR3 nucleotides read TGCGCCAGCAGCTTCAGGGCCCCCAGCACAGATACGCAGTATTTT.

This clone was seen only a few times. This chain links TRBV18 with TRBJ1-5; tentative D call: TRBD1 (6 bases). The CDR3 runs to 16 residues. The germline gives CDR1 KGHSH, CDR2 LQKENI. Deletions cut 3 bases from V and 0 bases from J, with 12 bases between. The CDR3 is CASSPKDRYSNQPQHF. The CDR3 DNA reads as TGTGCCAGCTCACCGAAAGACAGGTATAGCAATCAGCCCCAGCATTTT.

The chain combines TRBV7-9 with TRBJ1-4, with a possible D match to TRBD1 (5 bases). Germline loops: CDR1 SEHNR, CDR2 FQNEAQ (reference sequence). The ends were cut back, 2 bases at V and 7 bases at J, with 14 bases in the middle. This CDR3 spans 15 amino acids. The CDR3 DNA follows: TGTGCCAGCAGCTTATCGACCGGGGGGAGTGAAAAACTGTTTTTT. This codes for CASSLSTGGSEKLFF.

V usage is TRBV27 and J usage is TRBJ2-2, with a tentative D call TRBD2 (5 bases). Per germline, CDR1 MNHEY and CDR2 SMNVEV (reference sequence). V dropped 9 bases and J dropped 0 bases, with 20 bases sitting between them. The CDR3 is 17 residues long. The CDR3 nucleotides read TGTGCCAGTAAATTAAAGGACCGGACTTCGAACACCGGGGAGCTGTTTTTT. This gives the protein CASKLKDRTSNTGELFF.

This chain connects TRBV7-9 to TRBJ2-3, with D perhaps TRBD1 (5 bases). This CDR3 spans 13 amino acids. The germline gives CDR1 SEHNR, CDR2 FQNEAQ (reference sequence). V was trimmed by 1 base and J by 6 bases, leaving 8 bases between them. The CDR3 DNA sequence: TGTGCCAGCAGCTTAGACAGGTTGGATACGCAGTATTTT. This translates into CASSLDRLDTQYF.

The chain has TRBV28 and TRBJ1-4; no clear D gene. Germline loops: CDR1 MDHEN, CDR2 SYDVKM. V shed 3 bases and J shed 3 bases, with 5 bases lying between them. The CDR3 is 13 amino acids. CDR3 sequence: CASSFIANEKLFF. The DNA for the CDR3 is TGTGCCAGCAGTTTCATTGCTAATGAAAAACTGTTTTTT.

The rearrangement links TRBV7-9 to TRBJ1-4; D unresolved. CDR1 is SEHNR, CDR2 FQNEAQ, per germline (reference sequence). This CDR3 region has 12 residues. The V end lost 2 bases, the J end lost 7 bases, and 5 bases lay between the germline ends. The CDR3: CASSLNIEKLFF. The CDR3 region has the DNA TGTGCCAGCAGCTTAAACATTGAAAAACTGTTTTTT. Full variable domain (missing parts from reference TRBV7-9 and TRBJ1-4): DTGVSQNPRHKITKRGQNVTFRCDPISEHNRLYWYRQTLGQGPEFLTYFQNEAQLEKSRLLSDRFSAERPKGSFSTLEIQRTEQGDSAMYLCASSLNIEKLFFGSGTQLSVL.

The chain carries TRBV5-1 and TRBJ1-2, with 8 bases aligning to TRBD1. The CDR3 runs 13 residues. V lost 2 bases, J lost 8 bases, and 5 bases stayed unmatched. Germline V gene data show CDR1 as SGHRS and CDR2 as YFSETQ. The CDR3 nucleotides are TGCGCCAGCAGCTTACAGACAGGGGAAGGCTACACCTTC. Amino acids: CASSLQTGEGYTF.

The rearrangement joins TRBV19 to TRBJ2-6; TRBD1 might be the D (8 bases). V was shortened by 8 bases and J by 3 bases, with 17 bases between the two germline ends. This CDR3 comprises 16 residues. CDR1 is LNHDA, CDR2 SQIVND, per germline (reference sequence). The CDR3 DNA reads TGTGCCAGTGGAGTCACAGGGGGGGTTGGGGCCAACGTCCTGACTTTC. Amino acid sequence: CASGVTGGVGANVLTF.

The V gene is TRBV29-1, the J gene TRBJ2-2; 14 nucleotides line up with TRBD2. This CDR3 spans 16 amino acids. CDR1 and CDR2 from the germline V gene are SQVTM and ANQGSEA. Unmatched junction bases numbered 11, after V lost 6 bases and J lost 8 bases. This chain's CDR3 is CSVPGLAGEDRGELFF. CDR3 DNA sequence: TGCAGCGTGCCGGGACTAGCGGGAGAGGATAGGGGGGAGCTGTTTTTT.

This chain joins TRBV29-1 and TRBJ2-3; 7 bases fit TRBD2. V dropped 7 bases and J dropped 3; count of bases not matched to a gene: 7. Germline V gene lookup returns CDR1 SQVTM and CDR2 ANQGSEA. There are 13 residues in the CDR3. The CDR3 sequence: CSADGGGTDTQYF. In DNA form, the CDR3 reads TGCAGCGCAGATGGCGGGGGTACAGATACGCAGTATTTT.

The genes are TRBV5-1 and TRBJ1-6; D possibly corresponds to TRBD1 (6 bases). The CDR3 is 14 residues long. Germline CDR1 and CDR2: SGHRS and YFSETQ. Trimming removed 4 bases at V and 15 bases at J, with 20 bases between. Written as DNA, the CDR3 is TGCGCCAGCAGCCGGGGGGCCAGCACGGGTCTCCTCCACTTT. This encodes CASSRGASTGLLHF.

The chain couples TRBV5-1 to TRBJ2-7; 7 bases map to TRBD2. The CDR3 consists of 15 residues. Germline trimming cut 5 bases from V and 6 bases from J; bases unmatched to any gene: 14. CDR1 and CDR2 (germline): SGHRS, YFSETQ. The CDR3 bases are TGCGCCAGCAGTACCGGGCAGCCGCGGGGGAGCGAGCAGTACTTC. Amino acid sequence: CASSTGQPRGSEQYF.

The chain couples TRBV5-1 to TRBJ1-4; 8 nucleotides agree with TRBD1. Per the germline V gene, CDR1 is SGHRS and CDR2 is YFSETQ. After removal of 6 bases from V and 5 bases from J, the junction contained 9 bases not matched to a gene. The CDR3 is 15 amino acids. For the CDR3, the DNA is TGCGCCAGCAAAAAGAATACAGGGGGGAATGAAAAACTGTTTTTT. It translates to CASKKNTGGNEKLFF.

The chain is built from TRBV18 and TRBJ1-1, with 10 bases fitting TRBD1. Germline CDR1 and CDR2: KGHSH and LQKENI. The CDR3 totals 15 residues. J gave up 2 bases and V 4 bases, and 4 bases lay outside the gene matches. The CDR3 DNA reads as TGTGCCAGCTCACAAGGGACAGGGGAAAACACTGAAGCTTTCTTT. Translated, it gives CASSQGTGENTEAFF.

The V gene is TRBV6-1, the J gene TRBJ1-2; no clear D. The V end was cut by 2 bases, the J end by 3 bases, with 10 bases between. Germline loops: CDR1 MNHNS, CDR2 SASEGT. This CDR3 comprises 14 residues. The chain's CDR3 is CASSESWAHYGYTF. DNA of the CDR3: TGTGCCAGCAGTGAATCTTGGGCCCACTATGGCTACACCTTC.

J is TRBJ1-1 and V is TRBV18, with D tentatively TRBD1 (6 bases). This CDR3 has 15 residues. Trimming shortened V by 3 bases and J by 0 bases, and 11 bases separated the two germline ends. CDR1 and CDR2 (germline): KGHSH, LQKENI. CDR3 in DNA: TGTGCCAGCTCACCGGGACACATTTTGAACACTGAAGCTTTCTTT. Translation: CASSPGHILNTEAFF.

The rearrangement joins TRBV9 to TRBJ1-1, with a tentative D call TRBD1 (6 bases). V shed 0 bases and J shed 4 bases, with 16 bases lying between them. The CDR3 has 16 amino acids. The germline V gene encodes CDR1 SGDLS and CDR2 YYNGEE. CDR3 sequence (DNA): TGTGCCAGCAGCGTAGCTAAAGGGGGGGCGAGCACTGAAGCTTTCTTT. It encodes CASSVAKGGASTEAFF.

This rearrangement joins TRBV5-8 to TRBJ1-1; TRBD1 might be the D (5 bases). Trimming cost V 1 base and J 2 bases, with 9 bases left between them. The CDR3 loop spans 14 amino acids. The germline gives CDR1 SGHTS, CDR2 YDEGEE. CDR3 amino acids: CASSLSTGNTEAFF. As DNA, the CDR3 is TGTGCCAGCAGCTTGAGTACAGGAAACACTGAAGCTTTCTTT.

The chain employs TRBV6-5 and TRBJ2-1; TRBD2 matches 12 bases. V was pared by 2 bases and J by 7 bases, with 6 bases of the junction left unmatched. This CDR3 contains 16 residues. The germline V gene encodes CDR1 MNHEY and CDR2 SVGAGI. This CDR3 reads CASSYGRTSGMNEQFF. DNA for the CDR3: TGTGCCAGCAGTTACGGGAGGACTAGCGGGATGAATGAGCAGTTCTTC.

The chain has TRBV9 and TRBJ1-1; no definite D call. Germline-derived CDR1 and CDR2 are SGDLS and YYNGEE. V gave up 0 bases and J gave up 3 bases, with 9 bases separating them. The CDR3 runs to 14 residues. This CDR3 reads CASSVVAGYTEAFF. The CDR3 bases are TGTGCCAGCAGCGTAGTGGCAGGCTACACTGAAGCTTTCTTT.

This clone was recorded once. The chain is built from TRBV14 and TRBJ2-1, with a possible D match to TRBD2 (6 bases). Trimming removed 2 bases from V and 10 bases from J, with 9 bases in between. CDR1 is SGHDN and CDR2 is FVKESK in the germline V gene. The CDR3 is 12 residues long. CDR3 bases: TGTGCCAGCAGCCAATGGAGGGTGGAGCAGTTCTTC. This gives the protein CASSQWRVEQFF.

The chain joins TRBV29-1 to TRBJ1-3; D remains ambiguous. Germline-derived CDR1 and CDR2 are SQVTM and ANQGSEA. Trimming removed 6 bases at V and 2 bases at J, with 8 bases between. This CDR3 region has 12 residues. CDR3 sequence reads: CSVASTGNTIYF. As DNA, the CDR3 is TGCAGCGTGGCCAGTACTGGAAACACCATATATTTT.

V and J are TRBV24-1 and TRBJ2-3; TRBD2 agrees at 10 bases. The CDR3 is 15 residues long. V was pared by 3 bases and J by 5 bases, with 4 bases of the junction left unmatched. Looked up from germline, CDR1 is KGHDR and CDR2 is SFDVKD. CDR3 residues: CATSDPSGSGDTQYF. The CDR3, as DNA: TGTGCCACCAGTGATCCTAGCGGGAGTGGAGATACGCAGTATTTT.

The sample holds one count of this clone. The rearrangement uses TRBV11-3 and TRBJ1-1; D perhaps matches TRBD1 (5 bases). Trimming left V 1 base short and J 1 base short, with 10 bases between. Germline V lookup: CDR1 SGHNT, CDR2 YENEEA. There are 15 residues in the CDR3. The CDR3 DNA is TGTGCCAGCAGCTTAGGCGGGGCGGGGAACACTGAAGCTTTCTTT. It yields the protein CASSLGGAGNTEAFF.

V gene TRBV4-1 combines with J gene TRBJ2-7, with 7 bases that match TRBD2. Germline V gene data show CDR1 as MGHRA and CDR2 as YSYEKL. This CDR3 region has 19 residues. Trimming cost V 2 bases and J 1 base; bases outside gene matches: 17. The CDR3 here is CASSQPVRRESAKSYEQYF. CDR3 sequence (DNA): TGCGCCAGCAGCCAACCCGTTCGGCGGGAGTCCGCTAAGTCCTACGAGCAGTACTTC.

The chain recombines TRBV10-3 with TRBJ2-3, with 15 positions matching TRBD2. Germline CDR1 reads ENHRY; CDR2 reads SYGVKD. The V gene end was trimmed by 6 bases and the J gene end by 3 bases; junction bases not matched to a gene: 10. This CDR3 comprises 18 residues. In DNA form, the CDR3 reads TGTGCCATCAGGCACGGACTAGCGGGAGGGCCCCGTACAGATACGCAGTATTTT. Encoded protein: CAIRHGLAGGPRTDTQYF.

V and J are TRBV6-1 and TRBJ1-5; D may be TRBD1 (5 bases). Germline V gene data show CDR1 as MNHNS and CDR2 as SASEGT. V was shortened by 3 bases and J by 7 bases, with 19 bases between the two germline ends. The CDR3 is made up of 16 amino acids. CDR3 in DNA: TGTGCCAGCAGTGACGGTAGGGGATGGGCAGGACAGCCCCAGCATTTT. Its protein product is CASSDGRGWAGQPQHF.

V and J are TRBV28 and TRBJ1-5; 7 nucleotides match TRBD1. Per germline, CDR1 MDHEN and CDR2 SYDVKM. The CDR3 consists of 16 residues. The junction had 9 bases not matched to a gene; V was cut back by 4 bases and J by 3 bases. The CDR3 coding sequence is TGTGCCAGCAGTTCGGGTGGCAGGGGGTTCAATCAGCCCCAGCATTTT. Protein: CASSSGGRGFNQPQHF.